These 23 T cell receptor beta chains were sequenced from one sample in a study of T-cell reconstitution after alpha-beta-depleted transplantation in children. As it was prepared, the TCRbeta library received unique molecular identifiers. Via MiXCR, TCRdb re-called the PCR reads, giving one row per CDR3 protein. The sample consists of more than 550,000 distinct CDR3 sequences, roughly 10% of them appearing once. This specimen consisted of PBMCs from the stem cell graft donor, obtained from the stem cell graft. The receptors come from a human donor who donated a stem cell graft to a child with acute myeloid leukemia.

This clonotype has only a few counts. V is TRBV4-3 and J is TRBJ2-4; D unresolved. V lost 0 bases to trimming and J lost 0 bases, with 9 bases between them. The CDR3 length is 16 residues. CDR1 is LGHNA, CDR2 YSLEER, per germline. This chain's CDR3 is CASSQDASVAKNIQYF. The CDR3 DNA is TGCGCCAGCAGCCAAGATGCCAGCGTAGCCAAAAACATTCAGTACTTC.

This clonotype showed up just a few times. The gene calls are TRBV5-5 and TRBJ2-1, with D perhaps assigned TRBD1 or TRBD2 (7 bases each). Trimming took off 3 bases at V and 4 bases at J, with 20 bases between the two ends. Per the germline V gene, CDR1 is SGHKS and CDR2 is YYEKEE (reference sequence). This CDR3 is 17 amino acids long. The CDR3 DNA sequence: TGTGCCAGCAGCTGGAACGGGGAGCGGGGACAGTACAATGAGCAGTTCTTC. Encoded protein: CASSWNGERGQYNEQFF.

The chain employs TRBV7-2 and TRBJ2-1; 11 nucleotides match TRBD2. The junction had 10 bases not matched to a gene; V was cut back by 5 bases and J by 7 bases. Germline loops: CDR1 SGHTA, CDR2 FQGNSA. This CDR3 spans 16 amino acids. In DNA, the CDR3 is TGTGCCAGCAGCCCGCGGGTAGCGGGAGGGGCAAATGAGCAGTTCTTC. Protein product: CASSPRVAGGANEQFF.

The chain combines TRBV29-1 with TRBJ1-1; TRBD1 might be the D (5 bases). Looked up from germline, CDR1 is SQVTM and CDR2 is ANQGSEA. V was cut by 4 bases and J by 4 bases, with 16 bases left in between. This CDR3 has 14 amino acids. CDR3: CSVVIDRSGTEAFF. In DNA, the CDR3 is TGCAGCGTTGTGATTGACAGATCCGGCACTGAAGCTTTCTTT.

The rearrangement uses TRBV4-2 and TRBJ2-1; TRBD2 aligns across 12 bases. V lost 0 bases to trimming and J lost 5 bases; unmatched junction nucleotides: 8. Germline CDR1 reads LGHNA; CDR2 reads YNFKEQ. There are 18 residues in the CDR3. CDR3 protein: CASSQDIVLAGGNNEQFF. CDR3 sequence (DNA): TGTGCCAGCAGCCAAGATATAGTCCTAGCGGGAGGGAACAATGAGCAGTTCTTC.

This CDR3 is CASSPMNRGGDTQYF. The CDR3 nucleotides are TGTGCCAGCAGCCCGATGAACCGGGGCGGAGATACGCAGTATTTT. The J gene is TRBJ2-3, the V gene TRBV7-9; D tentatively fits TRBD1 or TRBD2 (5 bases each). CDR3 size: 15 residues. Germline V CDR1 and CDR2: SEHNR, FQNEAQ (reference sequence). The V end lost 5 bases, the J end lost 5 bases, and 17 bases lay between the germline ends.

The chain combines TRBV27 with TRBJ2-7; 9 nucleotides line up with TRBD2. Trimming removed 5 bases from V and 5 bases from J; junction bases left unmatched: 10. CDR1 MNHEY and CDR2 SMNVEV come from the germline V gene (reference sequence). The CDR3 covers 15 residues. The CDR3 DNA is TGTGCCAGCAGTCCTCGGAGTAGCGGGAGCGACGAGCAGTACTTC. Translated: CASSPRSSGSDEQYF.

At least ten counts were recorded for this clonotype. This chain connects TRBV20-1 to TRBJ2-1; 7 bases are a match to TRBD2. The CDR3 is 12 amino acids. The V gene's germline CDR1 is DFQATT and CDR2 SNEGSKA (reference sequence). J was trimmed by 10 bases and V by 6 bases; bases with no gene match: 9. The DNA of the CDR3 is TGCAGTGCCGCACGGGGGGTAGGGGAGCAGTTCTTC. It specifies CSAARGVGEQFF.

This clonotype has a handful of counts. The rearrangement joins TRBV15 to TRBJ2-7, with 14 bases identical to TRBD2. Germline V gene data show CDR1 as LNHNV and CDR2 as YYDKDF (reference sequence). After removal of 1 base from V and 0 bases from J, the junction contained 11 bases not matched to a gene. The CDR3 covers 20 residues. CDR3 sequence: CATSRGPGTSGSGDSYEQYF. CDR3 in DNA: TGTGCCACCAGCAGAGGCCCCGGGACTAGCGGGAGTGGGGACTCCTACGAGCAGTACTTC.

This clonotype was seen more than once but under ten times. A much larger clone lies one base from this, so it may be a read error. The chain couples TRBV20-1 to TRBJ1-1, with unresolved D. CDR1 is DFQATT, CDR2 SNEGSKA, per germline (reference sequence). CDR3 length: 10 amino acids. DNA for the CDR3: TGCAGTGCTAGGAACGCTGAAGCTTTCTTT. Translation gives CSARNAEAFF.

The sample holds a few counts of this clonotype. The chain carries TRBV4-3 and TRBJ2-2; TRBD2 matches at 7 bases. The CDR3 runs to 16 residues. The trim removed 3 bases at V and 1 base at J, leaving 5 bases unmatched. CDR1 and CDR2 from the germline V gene are LGHNA and YSLEER. The DNA for the CDR3 is TGCGCCAGCAGCCAGGCAGCTAGCGGGAACACCGGGGAGCTGTTTTTT. Translated, it gives CASSQAASGNTGELFF.

V usage is TRBV27 and J usage is TRBJ1-2, with D maybe TRBD1 (5 bases). The length of the CDR3 is 14 residues. Germline values: CDR1 MNHEY, CDR2 SMNVEV (reference sequence). V lost 2 bases and J lost 2, with 9 bases in between. The CDR3 is CASSLESGNYGYTF. For the CDR3, the DNA is TGTGCCAGCAGTTTAGAATCAGGGAACTATGGCTACACCTTC.

This clonotype came up many times. The chain is built from TRBV12-3 or TRBV12-4 and TRBJ1-3, with 7 bases identical to TRBD1. The CDR3 has 15 residues. Trimming cost V 7 bases and J 2 bases; bases outside gene matches: 8. CDR3 DNA: TGTGCCAGCACCACTACAGGGGCAGCTGGAAACACCATATATTTT. Translation gives CASTTTGAAGNTIYF.

The table lists this clonotype with a count of one. The rearrangement uses TRBV19 and TRBJ2-1; 8 bases align to TRBD1. The germline gives CDR1 LNHDA, CDR2 SQIVND (reference sequence). The CDR3 has 15 residues. V gave up 2 bases and J gave up 5 bases; unmatched junction bases: 5. The CDR3 DNA sequence: TGTGCCAGTAGTATACAGGGGGCAGGACACAATGAGCAGTTCTTC. As protein: CASSIQGAGHNEQFF.

In this sample, this clonotype turned up many times. The J gene is TRBJ1-6, the V gene TRBV11-2; no clear D gene. The CDR3 loop spans 13 amino acids. Germline V CDR1 and CDR2: SGHAT, FQNNGV. V lost 2 bases, J lost 7 bases, and 6 bases lay in between. This chain's CDR3 is CASSLFGNSPLHF. Here the CDR3 DNA reads TGTGCCAGCAGCTTATTCGGGAATTCACCCCTCCACTTT.

The CDR3 is CASSLNVWGGTDTQYF. CDR3 nucleotide sequence: TGTGCCAGCAGCTTAAACGTGTGGGGGGGAACAGATACGCAGTATTTT. The J gene is TRBJ2-3, the V gene TRBV7-3; 7 bases are a match to TRBD2. The CDR3 has 16 amino acids. With 1 base clipped from V and 3 bases from J, the junction kept 7 bases outside the gene matches. Looked up from germline, CDR1 is SGHTA and CDR2 is FQGTGA.

This clonotype turned up a few times. The CDR3 DNA is TGTGCCAGCGCTCGGGTCGGGACAAAGTATGGCTACACCTTC. Its protein product is CASARVGTKYGYTF. This chain connects TRBV27 to TRBJ1-2; maybe TRBD1 (6 bases). Germline V gene sequence: CDR1 MNHEY, CDR2 SMNVEV (reference sequence). This CDR3 comprises 14 residues. With 8 bases removed from V and 5 bases from J, the gap between germline ends came to 18 bases.

The sample holds a few counts of this clonotype. This chain uses TRBV6-2 or TRBV6-3 with TRBJ2-4, with TRBD1 identical over 10 bases. J gave up 8 bases and V 5 bases, and 3 bases lay outside the gene matches. The CDR3 runs to 13 residues. Germline V gene data show CDR1 as MNHEY and CDR2 as SVGEGT. The CDR3 region is CASSADRGDIQYF. Written as DNA, the CDR3 is TGTGCCAGCAGTGCGGACAGGGGGGACATTCAGTACTTC.

The CDR3 DNA reads TGCGCCAGCAGCTTGGGGACAGGGAAACAGCCCCAGCATTTT. This gives the protein CASSLGTGKQPQHF. The V gene is TRBV5-1, the J gene TRBJ1-5; 8 bases fit TRBD1. The CDR3 totals 14 residues. Trimming took 0 bases from V and 7 from J; bases not matched to a gene: 3. Germline V gives CDR1 SGHRS, CDR2 YFSETQ.

This chain uses TRBV5-1 with TRBJ2-3; D is unclear. Germline lookup yields CDR1 SGHRS and CDR2 YFSETQ. The CDR3 totals 11 residues. V was trimmed by 4 bases and J by 6 bases, leaving 6 bases between them. This chain's CDR3 is CASSGEDTQYF. CDR3 bases: TGCGCCAGCAGCGGCGAGGATACGCAGTATTTT.

This clonotype was observed many times. The CDR3 nucleotides are TGTGCCAGCAGCTCCGGACTAGTTGGGGAGACCCAGTACTTC. It specifies CASSSGLVGETQYF. This chain connects TRBV7-8 to TRBJ2-5; 7 positions agree with TRBD2. Germline CDR1 is SGHVS and CDR2 is FQNEAQ. This CDR3 spans 14 amino acids. Unmatched junction bases numbered 7, after V lost 4 bases and J lost 5 bases.

A few counts support this clonotype. The CDR3 coding sequence is TGCAGTGCCCTTAAACCGGCCGGACAGGTTTTAGCCAAAAACATTCAGTACTTC. Protein sequence: CSALKPAGQVLAKNIQYF. The rearrangement uses TRBV20-1 and TRBJ2-4; TRBD1 agrees at 7 bases. Germline CDR1 reads DFQATT; CDR2 reads SNEGSKA (reference sequence). The CDR3 consists of 18 residues. V lost 6 bases and J lost 0; bases outside the gene matches: 17.

The chain is built from TRBV7-9 and TRBJ1-4; 7 bases are shared with TRBD1. This CDR3 region has 15 residues. The V gene's germline CDR1 is SEHNR and CDR2 FQNEAQ (reference sequence). Losses at the gene ends were 8 bases for V and 3 bases for J; bases not matched to a gene: 9. CDR3 bases: TGTGCCAGCTGCCTGACAGGGTGGGCTAATGAAAAACTGTTTTTT. Its translation: CASCLTGWANEKLFF.